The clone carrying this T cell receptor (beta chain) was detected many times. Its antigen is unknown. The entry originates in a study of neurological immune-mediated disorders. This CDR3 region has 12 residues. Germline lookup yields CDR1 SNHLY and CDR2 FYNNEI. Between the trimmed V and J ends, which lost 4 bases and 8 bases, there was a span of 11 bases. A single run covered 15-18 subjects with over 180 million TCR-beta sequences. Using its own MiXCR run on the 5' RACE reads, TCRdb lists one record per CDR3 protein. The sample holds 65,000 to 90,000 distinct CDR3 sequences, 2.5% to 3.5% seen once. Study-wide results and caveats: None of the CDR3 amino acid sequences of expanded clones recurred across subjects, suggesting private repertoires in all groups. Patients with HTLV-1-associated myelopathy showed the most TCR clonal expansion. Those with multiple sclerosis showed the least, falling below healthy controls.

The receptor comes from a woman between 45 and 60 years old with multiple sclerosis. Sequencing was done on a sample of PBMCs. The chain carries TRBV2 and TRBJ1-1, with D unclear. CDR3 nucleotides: TGTGCCAGCAGTGTTGGGCAAGGGGAAGCTTTCTTT. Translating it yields CASSVGQGEAFF.